This TCR beta chain appears in the sequencing data of a study of PD-L1 blockade in urothelial cancer. Study findings and constraints: Pretreatment TCR clonality in blood under the median foretold superior survival.

V was clipped by 0 bases and J by 2 bases, with 3 bases between them. Germline V gene data show CDR1 as LGHNA and CDR2 as YSLEER. The CDR3 totals 13 residues. Time point specified: pretreatment peripheral blood. The study enrolled patients with locally advanced or metastatic urothelial carcinoma. Using immunoSEQ multiplex PCR, the repertoire was profiled, and TCRdb retains in-frame clones only, with some absent. Among tens of thousands of clones listed, roughly 79% were seen once. A remark on this clone: Its target is not known.

Specimen: PBMCs, collected around atezolizumab (anti-PD-L1) treatment. This chain joins TRBV4-3 and TRBJ2-3; D not certain. The TCR originated in an older man with urothelial cancer. CDR3 sequence (DNA): TGCGCCAGCAGCCAAGATCACACAGATACGCAGTATTTT. Its translation: CASSQDHTDTQYF.